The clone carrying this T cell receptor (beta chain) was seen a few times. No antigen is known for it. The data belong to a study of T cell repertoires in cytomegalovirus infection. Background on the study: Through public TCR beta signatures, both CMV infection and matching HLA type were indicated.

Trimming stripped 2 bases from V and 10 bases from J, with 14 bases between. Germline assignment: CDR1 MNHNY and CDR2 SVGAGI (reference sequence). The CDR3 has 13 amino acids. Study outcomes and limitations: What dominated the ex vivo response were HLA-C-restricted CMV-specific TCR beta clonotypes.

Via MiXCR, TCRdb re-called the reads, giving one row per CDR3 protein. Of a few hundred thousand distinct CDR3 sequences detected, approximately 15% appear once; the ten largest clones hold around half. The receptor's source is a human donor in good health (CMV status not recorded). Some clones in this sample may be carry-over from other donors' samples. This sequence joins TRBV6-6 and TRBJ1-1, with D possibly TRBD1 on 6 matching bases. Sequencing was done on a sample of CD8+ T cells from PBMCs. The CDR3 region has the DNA TGTGCCAGCAGTTACCCAGGGGAACTTATAGCTTTCTTT. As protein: CASSYPGELIAFF.